The present T cell receptor beta chain was sequenced within a study of blood T cells in healthy people across ages. Study-wide results and caveats: Naive CD4+ cell counts and diversity both ran higher in long-lived than in aged donors.

Remarks on this clonotype: As yet, its antigen is unknown.

CDR1 and CDR2 (germline): SGHTA, FQGTGA. The V and J ends lost 4 bases and 7 bases respectively, with 11 bases between them. CDR3 length: 13 residues. Alongside a J-beta primer mix, a sample-barcoded 5' primer served in a second PCR lasting about 7 to 12 cycles. From the 5' RACE reads, TCRdb called clonotypes with MiXCR, one entry per CDR3 protein. The data hold more than 1 million distinct CDR3 sequences, with around 43% observed a single time. The material sequenced was blood. The rearrangement uses TRBV7-3 and TRBJ2-1, with D perhaps matching TRBD2 (5 bases). The source of this sequence is a woman aged 55-70 years in good health. The chain's CDR3 is CASSSRTQNEQFF. Here the CDR3 DNA reads TGTGCCAGCAGCTCCCGGACTCAGAATGAGCAGTTCTTC.